The rows below give T cell receptor beta chains drawn from one sample of a study of blood T cell repertoires in COVID-19. Clones were read by immunoSEQ multiplex PCR, and TCRdb kept only the in-frame ones, dropping some. The table has around 340,000 clones, around 85% seen once. The sequenced sample was PBMCs or T cells enriched from blood (not recorded which). These receptors all come from a woman aged 40 to 50 with acute COVID-19. Each CDR3 is given with its conserved first and last residue. The order of the fields is J gene, V gene, D gene, clone size, CDR3 protein, CDR3 DNA. A D gene is named only where the DNA matches it firmly. The size of a clone is reported for some rows only, either as once, few or many, or as a class for expanded clones.

J gene: TRBJ2-2
V gene: TRBV7-3
D gene: NA
clone size: NA
CDR3 protein: CASSSTPDSLTGELFF
CDR3 DNA: TGTGCCAGCAGCTCTACACCGGACTCACTTACCGGGGAGCTGTTTTTT

J gene: TRBJ2-7
V gene: TRBV5-1
D gene: TRBD1
clone size: NA
CDR3 protein: CASSVPTGAPYEQYF
CDR3 DNA: TGCGCCAGCAGCGTACCGACAGGGGCCCCCTACGAGCAGTACTTC

J gene: TRBJ1-6
V gene: TRBV4-2
D gene: NA
clone size: NA
CDR3 protein: CASSQDPLGQTSSNSPLHF
CDR3 DNA: TGTGCCAGCAGCCAAGATCCACTCGGACAGACCAGCTCAAATTCACCCCTCCACTTT

J gene: TRBJ2-7
V gene: TRBV19
D gene: TRBD1
clone size: NA
CDR3 protein: CASSITGGYAYEQYF
CDR3 DNA: TGTGCCAGTAGTATTACAGGGGGGTACGCCTACGAGCAGTACTTC

J gene: TRBJ2-3
V gene: TRBV18
D gene: NA
clone size: NA
CDR3 protein: CASSPGGHTDTQYF
CDR3 DNA: TGTGCCAGCTCACCTGGGGGACACACAGATACGCAGTATTTT

J gene: TRBJ2-6
V gene: TRBV19
D gene: NA
clone size: NA
CDR3 protein: CASSISGFNVLTF
CDR3 DNA: TGTGCCAGTAGTATATCGGGGTTCAACGTCCTGACTTTC

J gene: TRBJ1-3
V gene: TRBV19
D gene: NA
clone size: NA
CDR3 protein: CASSMWSRSSGNTIYF
CDR3 DNA: TGTGCCAGTAGTATGTGGAGTAGGAGCTCTGGAAACACCATATATTTT

J gene: TRBJ2-1
V gene: TRBV5-1
D gene: TRBD1
clone size: NA
CDR3 protein: CASSLEPHRGNEQFF
CDR3 DNA: TGCGCCAGCAGCTTGGAACCTCACAGGGGGAATGAGCAGTTCTTC

J gene: TRBJ1-2
V gene: TRBV6-5
D gene: TRBD1
clone size: NA
CDR3 protein: CASTARTGAYGYTF
CDR3 DNA: TGTGCCAGCACCGCACGTACAGGGGCCTATGGCTACACCTTC

J gene: TRBJ1-3
V gene: TRBV3-1/TRBV3-2
D gene: NA
clone size: NA
CDR3 protein: CASSKVSRGGSNTIYF
CDR3 DNA: TGTGCCAGCAGTAAGGTTTCCCGAGGGGGATCAAACACCATATATTTT

J gene: TRBJ2-3
V gene: TRBV7-2
D gene: NA
clone size: NA
CDR3 protein: CASSLMGSAPNTDTQYF
CDR3 DNA: TGTGCCAGCAGCTTAATGGGTAGCGCCCCTAACACAGATACGCAGTATTTT

J gene: TRBJ2-1
V gene: TRBV12-2
D gene: NA
clone size: NA
CDR3 protein: CASRCSSGNEQFF
CDR3 DNA: TGTGCAAGTCGCTGCTCCTCCGGGAATGAGCAGTTCTTC

J gene: TRBJ2-2
V gene: TRBV14
D gene: TRBD1
clone size: NA
CDR3 protein: CASSLRDSLRWHTGELFF
CDR3 DNA: TGTGCCAGCAGCTTACGGGACAGCCTACGGTGGCACACCGGGGAGCTGTTTTTT

J gene: TRBJ1-4
V gene: TRBV19
D gene: TRBD1
clone size: NA
CDR3 protein: CASTAGQGFSTEKLFF
CDR3 DNA: TGTGCCAGTACGGCAGGACAGGGCTTCTCCACTGAAAAACTGTTTTTT

J gene: TRBJ2-5
V gene: TRBV19
D gene: TRBD2
clone size: NA
CDR3 protein: CASSPGGLAVPQYF
CDR3 DNA: TGTGCCAGTAGTCCAGGGGGACTAGCGGTCCCACAGTACTTC

J gene: TRBJ2-7
V gene: TRBV7-2
D gene: NA
clone size: once
CDR3 protein: CASSLYVGQGLEQYF
CDR3 DNA: TGTGCCAGCAGCTTATACGTCGGACAAGGTCTCGAGCAGTACTTC

J gene: TRBJ1-2
V gene: TRBV7-2
D gene: TRBD1
clone size: NA
CDR3 protein: CASSLRQGAPHGYTF
CDR3 DNA: TGTGCCAGCAGCTTAAGGCAGGGGGCGCCTCATGGCTACACCTTC

J gene: TRBJ1-5
V gene: TRBV19
D gene: NA
clone size: NA
CDR3 protein: CASSISQGYQPQHF
CDR3 DNA: TGTGCCAGTAGTATAAGTCAGGGTTATCAGCCCCAGCATTTT

J gene: TRBJ2-3
V gene: TRBV5-1
D gene: NA
clone size: NA
CDR3 protein: CASSLTGSSTDTQYF
CDR3 DNA: TGCGCCAGCAGCTTGACAGGGAGTAGCACAGATACGCAGTATTTT

J gene: TRBJ2-7
V gene: TRBV6-2/TRBV6-3
D gene: NA
clone size: NA
CDR3 protein: CASSELQGPTYEQYF
CDR3 DNA: TGTGCCAGCAGTGAGCTGCAGGGTCCTACCTACGAGCAGTACTTC

J gene: TRBJ2-7
V gene: TRBV11-2
D gene: TRBD1
clone size: few
CDR3 protein: CASRGQGAYEQYF
CDR3 DNA: TGTGCCAGTAGAGGACAGGGGGCCTACGAGCAGTACTTC

J gene: TRBJ2-1
V gene: TRBV6-5
D gene: NA
clone size: NA
CDR3 protein: CASRGGQFNEQFF
CDR3 DNA: TGTGCCAGCAGGGGGGGACAGTTCAATGAGCAGTTCTTC

J gene: TRBJ2-1
V gene: TRBV6-4
D gene: TRBD2
clone size: few
CDR3 protein: CASSEASGSMREQFF
CDR3 DNA: TGTGCCAGCAGTGAGGCTAGCGGGAGCATGCGTGAGCAGTTCTTC

J gene: TRBJ1-6
V gene: TRBV5-1
D gene: TRBD1
clone size: once
CDR3 protein: CASSPLTGAANSPLHF
CDR3 DNA: TGCGCCAGCAGCCCCCTAACAGGGGCCGCTAATTCACCCCTCCACTTT

J gene: TRBJ2-7
V gene: TRBV7-2
D gene: NA
clone size: NA
CDR3 protein: CASSLSFAVPYEQYF
CDR3 DNA: TGTGCCAGCAGCTTATCATTCGCAGTACCTTACGAGCAGTACTTC

J gene: TRBJ2-2
V gene: TRBV6-1
D gene: TRBD1
clone size: NA
CDR3 protein: CASSGYGTGNTGELFF
CDR3 DNA: TGTGCCAGCAGTGGGTACGGGACAGGGAACACCGGGGAGCTGTTTTTT

J gene: TRBJ2-7
V gene: TRBV28
D gene: NA
clone size: NA
CDR3 protein: CASSAGYGQQYF
CDR3 DNA: TGTGCCAGCAGTGCAGGGTACGGGCAGCAGTACTTC

J gene: TRBJ2-7
V gene: TRBV5-4
D gene: TRBD2
clone size: NA
CDR3 protein: CASSHSSGLASYEQYF
CDR3 DNA: TGTGCCAGCAGCCATTCTTCCGGACTAGCCTCCTACGAGCAGTACTTC

J gene: TRBJ1-1
V gene: TRBV7-2
D gene: TRBD1
clone size: NA
CDR3 protein: CASRQGAFGTEAFF
CDR3 DNA: TGTGCCAGCCGACAGGGGGCATTCGGCACTGAAGCTTTCTTT